This is a list of T cell receptor beta chains from one sample in a study of cytomegalovirus exposure and HLA in healthy donors. Clones were sequenced by immunoSEQ multiplex PCR, and TCRdb holds only the in-frame ones, with some missing. In the table there are approximately 60,000 clones, around 90% of which are singletons. The sequenced sample consisted of PBMCs. These receptors originate from a man aged 18 to 29 in good health and CMV-seronegative. Each CDR3 is given with its conserved first and last residue. The D gene is left open where the match is weak. Expanded clones get a size class; other rows say once, few or many, or leave the size out.

size | D | J | length | V | DNA | CDR3
once | TRBD2 | TRBJ2-7 | 16 | TRBV19 | TGTGCCAGTAGTCCAGGACTAGCGGGAGGGCGATACGAGCAGTACTTC | CASSPGLAGGRYEQYF
- | - | TRBJ2-1 | 13 | TRBV11-2 | TGTGCCAGCAGCTTGGCCCACTACAATGAGCAGTTCTTC | CASSLAHYNEQFF
- | - | TRBJ2-7 | 11 | TRBV20-1 | TGCAGTACCCTGCGCGCGGAGAAGCAGTACTTC | CSTLRAEKQYF
- | - | TRBJ2-1 | 17 | TRBV25-1 | TGTGCCAGCAGTGAATATGGGCGCGGGAAGGTCGGAAATGAGCAGTTCTTC | CASSEYGRGKVGNEQFF
- | - | TRBJ1-1 | 16 | TRBV7-9 | TGTGCCAGCAGCATTAGTGGGCCGGCTGGGTTCACTGAAGCTTTCTTT | CASSISGPAGFTEAFF
- | TRBD2 | TRBJ2-3 | 17 | TRBV7-9 | TGTGCCAGCAGCATTAATAGCGGGAGAAGGCTCTTGCCTACGCAGTATTTT | CASSINSGRRLLPTQYF
- | - | TRBJ2-1 | 15 | TRBV7-2 | TGTGCCAGCAGTCGGAAGCGCCCCTCCTACAATGAGCAGTTCTTC | CASSRKRPSYNEQFF
- | - | TRBJ1-4 | 12 | TRBV30 | TGTGCCTGGGGCACCGATAATGAAAAACTGTTTTTT | CAWGTDNEKLFF
- | TRBD2 | TRBJ2-3 | 16 | TRBV19 | TGTGCCAGTAGTATGAGCGGGAGTATAATTACAGATACGCAGTATTTT | CASSMSGSIITDTQYF
- | - | TRBJ2-3 | 15 | TRBV6-6 | TGTGCCAGCAGTTACCCGCGGGCTAGCACAGATACGCAGTATTTT | CASSYPRASTDTQYF
- | TRBD2 | TRBJ2-1 | 16 | TRBV6-1 | TGTGCCAGCAGTGAACGTAGAGCGGGAGGTTACAATGAGCAGTTCTTC | CASSERRAGGYNEQFF
few | TRBD2 | TRBJ2-1 | 14 | TRBV25-1 | TGTGCCAGCAGTGATGTGCTAGCGGGTATTGAGCAGTTCTTC | CASSDVLAGIEQFF
- | - | TRBJ1-2 | 13 | TRBV7-2 | TGTGCCAGCAGCTTATCAGGGAAACGTGGCTACACCTTC | CASSLSGKRGYTF
- | - | TRBJ2-7 | 12 | TRBV5-1 | TGCGCCAGCAGCTTGGACACCTACGAGCAGTACTTC | CASSLDTYEQYF
- | - | TRBJ2-7 | 14 | TRBV6-5 | TGTGCCAGCAGTTACGACATGATCGGCCACGAGCAGTACTTC | CASSYDMIGHEQYF